A selection of T cell receptor beta chains follows, all from one sample in a study of radiation and T cells in renal cell carcinoma. Sequencing was performed with immunoSEQ multiplex PCR; in TCRdb, only in-frame clones are kept and a portion is missing. The data show around 130,000 clones, 70% to 90% seen once. The source material was blood, sampled from a patient whose treatment included radiotherapy and nephrectomy. All receptors come from a woman aged 60-70 years with renal cell carcinoma. Both conserved end residues are part of each CDR3. The order of the fields is J gene, clone size, D gene, V gene, CDR3 DNA, CDR3 protein. D genes are given only for firm matches. Some rows have no size entry. The others give once, few or many, or a class for an expanded clone.

j_gene: TRBJ2-7; abundance: NA; d_gene: NA; v_gene: TRBV5-4; CDR3nt: TGTGCCAGCAGCTTGGCGTACGAGCAGTACTTC; CDR3aa: CASSLAYEQYF
j_gene: TRBJ2-1; abundance: few; d_gene: TRBD2; v_gene: TRBV9; CDR3nt: TGTGCCAGCAGCGACCTAGCGGGAGGGCCGGGATTAAATGAGCAGTTCTTC; CDR3aa: CASSDLAGGPGLNEQFF
j_gene: TRBJ1-4; abundance: once; d_gene: TRBD1; v_gene: TRBV18; CDR3nt: TGTGCCAGCTCACTTGGACAGGGGATTAATGAAAAACTGTTTTTT; CDR3aa: CASSLGQGINEKLFF
j_gene: TRBJ1-1; abundance: NA; d_gene: TRBD1; v_gene: TRBV7-2; CDR3nt: TGTGCCAGCAGCATCAGGGGGCGTGGGAACACTGAAGCTTTCTTT; CDR3aa: CASSIRGRGNTEAFF
j_gene: TRBJ1-1; abundance: NA; d_gene: NA; v_gene: TRBV30; CDR3nt: TGTGCCTGGAGTGGGCACCGTCTGAACACTGAAGCTTTCTTT; CDR3aa: CAWSGHRLNTEAFF
j_gene: TRBJ1-2; abundance: few; d_gene: TRBD1; v_gene: TRBV6-5; CDR3nt: TGTGCCAGCAGTTACGGGACAGGGCATGGCTACACCTTC; CDR3aa: CASSYGTGHGYTF
j_gene: TRBJ2-7; abundance: NA; d_gene: TRBD1; v_gene: TRBV5-1; CDR3nt: TGCGCCAGCAGCTTGGTAGGGACAGGTAACTACGAGCAGTACTTC; CDR3aa: CASSLVGTGNYEQYF
j_gene: TRBJ1-1; abundance: NA; d_gene: NA; v_gene: TRBV15; CDR3nt: TGTGCCACCAGCTACACTTCGGACACTGAAGCTTTCTTT; CDR3aa: CATSYTSDTEAFF
j_gene: TRBJ1-2; abundance: once; d_gene: NA; v_gene: TRBV19; CDR3nt: TGTGCCAGTAGTATTGGATCCTTATGGTATGGCTACACCTTC; CDR3aa: CASSIGSLWYGYTF
j_gene: TRBJ2-5; abundance: NA; d_gene: NA; v_gene: TRBV7-2; CDR3nt: TGTGCCAGCAGCTCTCGAGTCCAAGAGACCCAGTACTTC; CDR3aa: CASSSRVQETQYF
j_gene: TRBJ2-7; abundance: NA; d_gene: NA; v_gene: TRBV5-8; CDR3nt: TGTGCCAGCAGCCGCGGGTACGACGAGCAGTACTTC; CDR3aa: CASSRGYDEQYF
j_gene: TRBJ2-2; abundance: NA; d_gene: TRBD1; v_gene: TRBV11-3; CDR3nt: TGTGCCAGCAGCTTAGATTATACAGGGGTGAACACCGGGGAGCTGTTTTTT; CDR3aa: CASSLDYTGVNTGELFF
j_gene: TRBJ1-4; abundance: once; d_gene: TRBD1; v_gene: TRBV18; CDR3nt: TGTGCCAGCTCACCCCCGACAGGGAGGAATGAAAAACTGTTTTTT; CDR3aa: CASSPPTGRNEKLFF
j_gene: TRBJ1-2; abundance: NA; d_gene: NA; v_gene: TRBV10-3; CDR3nt: TGTGCCATCAGTGAGAGGGGGGGTGTAGGGAGGTTACAGTATGGCTACACCTTC; CDR3aa: CAISERGGVGRLQYGYTF
j_gene: TRBJ1-5; abundance: NA; d_gene: NA; v_gene: TRBV28; CDR3nt: TGTGCCAGCAGTAAAACGACAGGTGTGGGCAATCAGCCCCAGCATTTT; CDR3aa: CASSKTTGVGNQPQHF
j_gene: TRBJ2-1; abundance: NA; d_gene: NA; v_gene: TRBV7-9; CDR3nt: TGTGCCAGCAGCTTATTGGCGGGTTTCGACAATGAGCAGTTCTTC; CDR3aa: CASSLLAGFDNEQFF
j_gene: TRBJ2-1; abundance: NA; d_gene: NA; v_gene: TRBV4-2; CDR3nt: TGTGCCAGCAGCCAAGCGGGCACCTTCAATGAGCAGTTCTTC; CDR3aa: CASSQAGTFNEQFF
j_gene: TRBJ2-2; abundance: NA; d_gene: NA; v_gene: TRBV4-3; CDR3nt: TGCGCCAGCAGCCAAGATGCTTCGGGAGGGGAGCTGTTTTTT; CDR3aa: CASSQDASGGELFF
j_gene: TRBJ2-7; abundance: NA; d_gene: NA; v_gene: TRBV6-5; CDR3nt: TGTGCCAGCAGTTACCGGAGCTCCTACGAGCAGTACTTC; CDR3aa: CASSYRSSYEQYF
j_gene: TRBJ1-3; abundance: NA; d_gene: TRBD1; v_gene: TRBV27; CDR3nt: TGTGCCAGCAGTCCCCGTGTTACAGGGGGTTCTGGAAACACCATATATTTT; CDR3aa: CASSPRVTGGSGNTIYF
j_gene: TRBJ1-1; abundance: NA; d_gene: NA; v_gene: TRBV27; CDR3nt: TGTGCCATCTCGCAGGGCCCGAACACTGAAGCTTTCTTT; CDR3aa: CAISQGPNTEAFF
j_gene: TRBJ1-4; abundance: NA; d_gene: NA; v_gene: TRBV5-1; CDR3nt: TGCGCCAGCAGCCAAGGGGGGGAAAAACTGTTTTTT; CDR3aa: CASSQGGEKLFF
j_gene: TRBJ2-1; abundance: once; d_gene: NA; v_gene: TRBV14; CDR3nt: TGTGCCAGCAGCCAAGTCAGTGAGCAGTTCTTC; CDR3aa: CASSQVSEQFF
j_gene: TRBJ2-3; abundance: NA; d_gene: NA; v_gene: TRBV2; CDR3nt: TGTGCCAGCAGTGAAGAAGGCCCAGTTGCTGGCACAGATACGCAGTATTTT; CDR3aa: CASSEEGPVAGTDTQYF
j_gene: TRBJ1-1; abundance: NA; d_gene: TRBD1; v_gene: TRBV4-2; CDR3nt: TGTGCCAGCAGCCAGGATCCCGGACAGGGGAACACTGAAGCTTTCTTT; CDR3aa: CASSQDPGQGNTEAFF
j_gene: TRBJ2-3; abundance: NA; d_gene: TRBD2; v_gene: TRBV29-1; CDR3nt: TGCAGCGCCCAAACTAGCGGGGGGGCGACTGGAGATACGCAGTATTTT; CDR3aa: CSAQTSGGATGDTQYF
j_gene: TRBJ2-7; abundance: NA; d_gene: TRBD2; v_gene: TRBV5-1; CDR3nt: TGCGCCAGCAGCCCGGTTAGCGGGGGGGCCAAGGGTAACTACGAGCAGTACTTC; CDR3aa: CASSPVSGGAKGNYEQYF
j_gene: TRBJ1-1; abundance: few; d_gene: NA; v_gene: TRBV28; CDR3nt: TGTGCCAGCAGCCGGACCCCTATCGAAGCTTTCTTT; CDR3aa: CASSRTPIEAFF
j_gene: TRBJ1-2; abundance: NA; d_gene: NA; v_gene: TRBV19; CDR3nt: TGTGCCAGTAGTATAGGGCCTGGGGCCGCCTATGGCTACACCTTC; CDR3aa: CASSIGPGAAYGYTF
j_gene: TRBJ2-5; abundance: NA; d_gene: NA; v_gene: TRBV19; CDR3nt: TGTGCCAGTAGCCCGACGGGTCTGGAGACCCAGTACTTC; CDR3aa: CASSPTGLETQYF
j_gene: TRBJ2-5; abundance: NA; d_gene: NA; v_gene: TRBV5-1; CDR3nt: TGCGCCAGCAGCTTCCGGGACGTGCAAGAGACCCAGTACTTC; CDR3aa: CASSFRDVQETQYF
j_gene: TRBJ1-2; abundance: NA; d_gene: NA; v_gene: TRBV6-1; CDR3nt: TGTGCCAGCAATCTCCTCTCCGGGCCGAAAAGCTACACCTTC; CDR3aa: CASNLLSGPKSYTF
j_gene: TRBJ2-2; abundance: NA; d_gene: TRBD2; v_gene: TRBV7-9; CDR3nt: TGTGCCAGCAGCTTAGTTGCGGGAGCGTTCGGCGGGGAGCTGTTTTTT; CDR3aa: CASSLVAGAFGGELFF
j_gene: TRBJ2-2; abundance: NA; d_gene: NA; v_gene: TRBV5-1; CDR3nt: TGCGCCAGCAAAATAGATGATGCCAGGGAGCTGTTTTTT; CDR3aa: CASKIDDARELFF
j_gene: TRBJ1-1; abundance: NA; d_gene: NA; v_gene: TRBV9; CDR3nt: TGTGCCAGCAGCGTAAACCCGGGGATCCCTGAAGCTTTCTTT; CDR3aa: CASSVNPGIPEAFF
j_gene: TRBJ1-2; abundance: few; d_gene: NA; v_gene: TRBV7-2; CDR3nt: TGTGCCAGCAGCTCAGGGAAGTGGGGCTACACCTTC; CDR3aa: CASSSGKWGYTF
j_gene: TRBJ1-4; abundance: once; d_gene: NA; v_gene: TRBV19; CDR3nt: TGTGCCAGTAGTATCGCCCCAACTAATGAAAAACTGTTTTTT; CDR3aa: CASSIAPTNEKLFF
j_gene: TRBJ2-2; abundance: NA; d_gene: NA; v_gene: TRBV19; CDR3nt: TGTGCCAGCTCCCTCACAGACACCGGGGAGCTGTTTTTT; CDR3aa: CASSLTDTGELFF
j_gene: TRBJ2-7; abundance: NA; d_gene: NA; v_gene: TRBV6-1; CDR3nt: TGTGCCAGCACGCAACCCACCTACGAGCAGTACTTC; CDR3aa: CASTQPTYEQYF
j_gene: TRBJ1-2; abundance: NA; d_gene: TRBD1; v_gene: TRBV29-1; CDR3nt: TGCAGCGTTGAGGGACAGGGTCATGGCTACACCTTC; CDR3aa: CSVEGQGHGYTF
j_gene: TRBJ2-7; abundance: NA; d_gene: NA; v_gene: TRBV7-6; CDR3nt: TGTGCCAGCAGCTTCGGCAGGGGTAGCGAGCAGTACTTC; CDR3aa: CASSFGRGSEQYF
j_gene: TRBJ1-2; abundance: NA; d_gene: TRBD1; v_gene: TRBV6-1; CDR3nt: TGTGCCAGCAGTAGGGGACAGGGGGTTTCCTATGGCTACACCTTC; CDR3aa: CASSRGQGVSYGYTF
j_gene: TRBJ2-1; abundance: NA; d_gene: TRBD1; v_gene: TRBV2; CDR3nt: TGTGCCAGCAGTGAAACAGGGGAGTTCTTC; CDR3aa: CASSETGEFF
j_gene: TRBJ1-5; abundance: NA; d_gene: NA; v_gene: TRBV6-1; CDR3nt: TGTGCAGGGGGTGGGGGTCCCCAATATCAGCCCCAGCATTTT; CDR3aa: CAGGGGPQYQPQHF
j_gene: TRBJ2-3; abundance: few; d_gene: TRBD2; v_gene: TRBV6-1; CDR3nt: TGTGCCAGCAGTGCCGGACTAGCGGGGGGCCGTGACACAGATACGCAGTATTTT; CDR3aa: CASSAGLAGGRDTDTQYF
j_gene: TRBJ1-5; abundance: NA; d_gene: NA; v_gene: TRBV19; CDR3nt: TGTGCCAGTACCTTAAGAGGGGGAGCCAATATTTGGAGCAATCAGCCCCAGCATTTT; CDR3aa: CASTLRGGANIWSNQPQHF
j_gene: TRBJ2-7; abundance: NA; d_gene: NA; v_gene: TRBV6-1; CDR3nt: TGTGCCAGCAGTGAACCGCAGGGTCGGAACGAGCAGTACTTC; CDR3aa: CASSEPQGRNEQYF
j_gene: TRBJ1-2; abundance: NA; d_gene: NA; v_gene: TRBV28; CDR3nt: TGTGCCAGCAGTAGGACTGGAGCTAACTATGGCTACACCTTC; CDR3aa: CASSRTGANYGYTF
j_gene: TRBJ2-7; abundance: NA; d_gene: NA; v_gene: TRBV11-2; CDR3nt: TGTGCCAGCAGCCAGTCCCGGGACCACGAGCAGTACTTC; CDR3aa: CASSQSRDHEQYF
j_gene: TRBJ1-4; abundance: NA; d_gene: NA; v_gene: TRBV6-6; CDR3nt: TGTGCCAGCAGTTACAGGAATGAAGAACTGTTTTTT; CDR3aa: CASSYRNEELFF
j_gene: TRBJ1-2; abundance: NA; d_gene: NA; v_gene: TRBV5-1; CDR3nt: TGCGCCAGCAGCTTGGAAACAGTAGGCGGCTACACCTTC; CDR3aa: CASSLETVGGYTF
j_gene: TRBJ1-6; abundance: NA; d_gene: TRBD1; v_gene: TRBV19; CDR3nt: TGTGCCAGTCGCCCGGGACAGGACTATTCACCCCTCCACTTT; CDR3aa: CASRPGQDYSPLHF
j_gene: TRBJ2-7; abundance: few; d_gene: NA; v_gene: TRBV2; CDR3nt: TGTGCCAGCAGTGATGACAGCTATACGCAGTACTTC; CDR3aa: CASSDDSYTQYF
j_gene: TRBJ2-7; abundance: NA; d_gene: TRBD1; v_gene: TRBV6-5; CDR3nt: TGTGCCAGCGTAGGACAGGGGCCCTACGAGCAGTACTTC; CDR3aa: CASVGQGPYEQYF